A single sample is the source of the 32 T cell receptor beta chains below, sequenced in a study of blood T cell repertoires in COVID-19. Only in-frame clones appear in the TCRdb table, and some are missing; sequencing was by immunoSEQ multiplex PCR. Here the sample spans under 300,000 clones, approximately 83% being singletons. The source material was PBMCs or T cells enriched from blood (not recorded which). These receptors originate from a middle-aged woman with acute COVID-19.

The V call is TRBV14, the J call TRBJ2-2, with TRBD2 matching 9 bases. Trimming removed 1 base from V and 7 bases from J; junction bases left unmatched: 10. There are 17 residues in the CDR3. Germline loops: CDR1 SGHDN, CDR2 FVKESK. This CDR3 is CASSQAAGGPSVGELFF. The CDR3 bases are TGTGCCAGCAGCCAAGCGGCGGGAGGGCCATCCGTCGGGGAGCTGTTTTTT. Filled out from reference TRBV14 and TRBJ2-2, the complete variable domain reads EAGVTQFPSHSVIEKGQTVTLRCDPISGHDNLYWYRRVMGKEIKFLLHFVKESKQDESGMPNNRFLAERTGGTYSTLKVQPAELEDSGVYFCASSQAAGGPSVGELFFGEGSRLTVL.

This rearrangement joins TRBV7-9 to TRBJ2-1; the D is unclear. This CDR3 comprises 13 residues. Trimming removed 4 bases at V and 10 bases at J, with 14 bases between. CDR1 and CDR2 (germline): SEHNR, FQNEAQ (reference sequence). The CDR3 nucleotides are TGTGCCAGCAGCTCCACCCAGACCGGGGAGCAGTTCTTC. It codes for CASSSTQTGEQFF. The full variable domain, completed using reference TRBV7-9 and TRBJ2-1, is DTGVSQNPRHKITKRGQNVTFRCDPISEHNRLYWYRQTLGQGPEFLTYFQNEAQLEKSRLLSDRFSAERPKGSFSTLEIQRTEQGDSAMYLCASSSTQTGEQFFGPGTRLTVL.

This chain links TRBV5-1 with TRBJ2-7, with D perhaps TRBD1 (6 bases). The CDR3 sequence is 15 residues long. Germline V gene data show CDR1 as SGHRS and CDR2 as YFSETQ. V shed 0 bases and J shed 0 bases, with 10 bases lying between them. CDR3 in amino acids: CASSLAKDSSYEQYF. The CDR3 nucleotides read TGCGCCAGCAGCTTGGCCAAGGACAGCTCCTACGAGCAGTACTTC.

The chain couples TRBV2 to TRBJ1-2; D is perhaps TRBD1 (5 bases). CDR1 and CDR2 (germline): SNHLY, FYNNEI. V was cut by 10 bases and J by 4 bases, with 10 bases left in between. The CDR3 runs to 11 residues. CDR3: CATLGGYGYTF. DNA for the CDR3: TGTGCCACACTCGGGGGCTATGGCTACACCTTC.

The V call is TRBV6-5, the J call TRBJ1-1, with TRBD1 as a possible D gene (5 bases). The CDR3 runs to 13 residues. Trimming removed 8 bases from V and 0 bases from J, with 10 bases in between. Germline-derived CDR1 and CDR2 are MNHEY and SVGAGI. CDR3 nucleotide sequence: TGTGCCAGCCTGCCAGGGTTGAACACTGAAGCTTTCTTT. This gives the protein CASLPGLNTEAFF.

The V and J genes are TRBV13 and TRBJ2-7; possible D gene TRBD2, 5 bases. Trimming shortened V by 3 bases and J by 3 bases, and 9 bases separated the two germline ends. The CDR3 is 13 amino acids. The germline gives CDR1 PRHDT, CDR2 FYEKMQ (reference sequence). The CDR3 DNA reads TGTGCCAGCAGCTTGACCGGGATCTACGAGCAGTACTTC. Protein product: CASSLTGIYEQYF.

The gene calls are TRBV5-1 and TRBJ2-3, with TRBD2 matching over 7 bases. The V and J ends lost 5 bases and 5 bases, in that order; junction bases with no gene match: 11. The germline CDR1 and CDR2 sequences are SGHRS and YFSETQ. The CDR3 sequence is 15 residues long. As DNA, the CDR3 is TGCGCCAGCAGGTTGTTAGCGGGCCAAAAAGATACGCAGTATTTT. It codes for CASRLLAGQKDTQYF.

V is TRBV2 and J is TRBJ2-1; TRBD2 agrees at 16 bases. The CDR3 runs 15 residues. V dropped 9 bases and J dropped 12; count of bases not matched to a gene: 11. Germline values: CDR1 SNHLY, CDR2 FYNNEI. CDR3: CASKLPGLAGGRQFF. The CDR3 DNA follows: TGTGCCAGTAAACTACCGGGACTAGCGGGAGGGCGGCAGTTCTTC.

V is TRBV9 and J is TRBJ1-3, with D perhaps TRBD1 (6 bases). CDR3 length: 15 residues. V shed 3 bases and J shed 0 bases, with 10 bases lying between them. Germline lookup yields CDR1 SGDLS and CDR2 YYNGEE. CDR3 loop: CASSAYRDSGNTIYF. CDR3 coding DNA: TGTGCCAGCAGCGCGTACAGGGACTCTGGAAACACCATATATTTT.

The chain has TRBV5-1 and TRBJ1-5, with D unclear. V was shortened by 4 bases and J by 9 bases, with 14 bases between the two germline ends. This CDR3 comprises 13 residues. Germline V gene lookup returns CDR1 SGHRS and CDR2 YFSETQ. The CDR3 sequence: CASSPHGEVPQHF. CDR3 in DNA: TGCGCCAGCAGCCCCCATGGGGAGGTGCCCCAGCATTTT.

The V call is TRBV7-8, the J call TRBJ2-1, with a tentative D call TRBD1 (5 bases). The germline gives CDR1 SGHVS, CDR2 FQNEAQ. Trimming shortened V by 5 bases and J by 3 bases, and 8 bases separated the two germline ends. The CDR3 has 13 residues. The CDR3 here is CASSEGDYNEQFF. CDR3 nucleotides: TGTGCCAGCAGCGAAGGGGACTACAATGAGCAGTTCTTC. Supplemented by reference TRBV7-8 and TRBJ2-1, the full variable domain reads GAGVSQSPRYKVAKRGQDVALRCDPISGHVSLFWYQQALGQGPEFLTYFQNEAQLDKSGLPSDRFFAERPEGSVSTLKIQRTQQEDSAVYLCASSEGDYNEQFFGPGTRLTVL.

The chain has TRBV6-1 and TRBJ2-7, with 12 positions matching TRBD2. Trimming took 2 bases from V and 3 from J; bases not matched to a gene: 5. In germline, CDR1 is MNHNS, CDR2 SASEGT. The CDR3 sequence is 16 residues long. This CDR3 is CASSESLAGGDYEQYF. DNA for the CDR3: TGTGCCAGCAGTGAAAGCCTAGCGGGAGGGGACTACGAGCAGTACTTC.

This clone has just one count. The genes are TRBV2 and TRBJ1-2; 8 bases line up with TRBD1. This CDR3 is built from 14 residues. Per the germline V gene, CDR1 is SNHLY and CDR2 is FYNNEI. Losses at the gene ends were 5 bases for V and 2 bases for J; bases not matched to a gene: 4. The DNA of the CDR3 is TGTGCCAGCAGTAGGACAGGGACGAACTATGGCTACACCTTC. The encoded protein is CASSRTGTNYGYTF.

This sequence joins TRBV6-5 and TRBJ2-7; TRBD1 might be the D (7 bases). Trimming removed 0 bases from V and 6 bases from J, with 12 bases in between. Per germline, CDR1 MNHEY and CDR2 SVGAGI. There are 14 residues in the CDR3. CDR3 sequence: CASSYSNRGGEQYF. The CDR3 region has the DNA TGTGCCAGCAGTTACTCGAACAGGGGAGGCGAGCAGTACTTC.

The chain uses TRBV4-1 and TRBJ2-5; 10 bases map to TRBD2. CDR3 length equals 16 residues. The germline gives CDR1 MGHRA, CDR2 YSYEKL. The V gene end was trimmed by 1 base and the J gene end by 5 bases; junction bases not matched to a gene: 7. The CDR3 coding sequence is TGCGCCAGCAGCCAAGGAAAGCGGGAGGGTGGGGAGACCCAGTACTTC. Translated: CASSQGKREGGETQYF.

The rearrangement uses TRBV24-1 and TRBJ2-2; 12 nucleotides line up with TRBD1. The CDR3 spans 13 residues. Trimming removed 9 bases from V and 8 bases from J; junction bases left unmatched: 3. Germline CDR1 reads KGHDR; CDR2 reads SFDVKD. The CDR3 DNA is TGTGCCACCCGGGACAGGGGGCTGGGGGAGCTGTTTTTT. Its protein product is CATRDRGLGELFF.

A word on this clone: A junction boundary mismatches the germline segment, possibly from a read error. The rearrangement uses TRBV7-7 and TRBJ2-2, with TRBD1 identical over 10 bases. There are 15 residues in the CDR3. Germline values: CDR1 SSHAT, CDR2 FNYEAQ (reference sequence). The CDR3 coding sequence is TGTGCTAGCAGCTCCGGGACAGGGGTCACCGGGGAGCTGTTTTTT. Translation gives CASSSGTGVTGELFF.

The rearrangement links TRBV19 to TRBJ2-7, with 10 nucleotides matching TRBD1. This CDR3 comprises 15 residues. Trimming cost V 5 bases and J 2 bases; bases outside gene matches: 6. In germline, CDR1 is LNHDA, CDR2 SQIVND (reference sequence). The CDR3 DNA reads as TGTGCCAGTAGTTTACGAGGACAGGGGGCCTACGAGCAGTACTTC. Amino acids: CASSLRGQGAYEQYF.

This clone appeared once. The chain employs TRBV10-2 and TRBJ2-5, with D tentatively TRBD1 (5 bases). Germline assignment: CDR1 WSHSY and CDR2 SAAADI. V lost 2 bases, J lost 4 bases, and 14 bases lay in between. This CDR3 spans 15 amino acids. The chain's CDR3 is CASSEDSGSAETQYF. In DNA form, the CDR3 reads TGCGCCAGCAGTGAGGATTCAGGGTCGGCAGAGACCCAGTACTTC.

The chain has TRBV7-9 and TRBJ2-7, with D maybe TRBD1 (6 bases). The CDR3 spans 12 residues. Per germline, CDR1 SEHNR and CDR2 FQNEAQ (reference sequence). Deletions cut 5 bases from V and 3 bases from J, with 8 bases between. The CDR3 sequence: CASSQQGYEQYF. In DNA form, the CDR3 reads TGTGCCAGCAGCCAACAGGGCTACGAGCAGTACTTC.

This chain joins TRBV11-3 and TRBJ2-1; 11 nucleotides align to TRBD1. The CDR3 runs 18 residues. Germline assignment: CDR1 SGHNT and CDR2 YENEEA. V lost 5 bases and J lost 9; bases outside the gene matches: 18. CDR3 bases: TGTGCCAGCAGCACCCTGGGACAGGGGGTTGGCGGGAGTATTGAGCAGTTCTTC. It is translated as CASSTLGQGVGGSIEQFF. The full variable domain, its missing parts supplied by reference TRBV11-3 and TRBJ2-1, is EAGVVQSPRYKIIEKKQPVAFWCNPISGHNTLYWYLQNLGQGPELLIRYENEEAVDDSQLPKDRFSAERLKGVDSTLKIQPAELGDSAVYLCASSTLGQGVGGSIEQFFGPGTRLTVL.

This clone was counted a few times. This chain links TRBV11-1 with TRBJ2-5, with D tentatively TRBD1 (5 bases). Germline lookup yields CDR1 SGHAT and CDR2 FQDESV (reference sequence). V was trimmed by 1 base and J by 3 bases, leaving 12 bases between them. The CDR3 contains 15 residues. The DNA of the CDR3 is TGTGCCAGCAGCTTAGGGGGCGCGAGCGAAGAGACCCAGTACTTC. Its translation is CASSLGGASEETQYF.

V gene TRBV18 combines with J gene TRBJ1-6; D gene unclear. The germline V and J ends were trimmed by 1 base and 7 bases, with 11 bases remaining between them. This CDR3 is 15 amino acids long. CDR1 and CDR2 from the germline V gene are KGHSH and LQKENI. Here the CDR3 reads CASSPQGGENSPLHF. CDR3 nucleotides: TGTGCCAGCTCACCACAGGGCGGGGAAAATTCACCCCTCCACTTT. Drawing the rest from reference TRBV18 and TRBJ1-6, the complete variable domain is NAGVMQNPRHLVRRRGQEARLRCSPMKGHSHVYWYRQLPEEGLKFMVYLQKENIIDESGMPKERFSAEFPKEGPSILRIQQVVRGDSAAYFCASSPQGGENSPLHFGNGTRLTVT.

The rearrangement uses TRBV5-1 and TRBJ1-4; 8 nucleotides line up with TRBD1. Germline V gives CDR1 SGHRS, CDR2 YFSETQ. The J segment lost 3 bases and the V segment lost 5 bases, leaving 3 bases of the junction unmatched. This CDR3 is 14 amino acids long. Written as DNA, the CDR3 is TGCGCCAGCAGGCAGGGGGCAGCTAATGAAAAACTGTTTTTT. Encoded protein: CASRQGAANEKLFF.

This clone has just a few counts. This sequence joins TRBV25-1 and TRBJ2-2; D perhaps matches TRBD2 (6 bases). Trimming left V 3 bases short and J 1 base short, with 9 bases between. CDR1 is MGHDK and CDR2 is SYGVNS in the germline V gene. The CDR3 consists of 15 residues. CDR3 DNA sequence: TGTGCCAGCAGTGATGGGCGGGAGAACACCGGGGAGCTGTTTTTT. The encoded protein is CASSDGRENTGELFF. Filled out from reference TRBV25-1 and TRBJ2-2, the complete variable domain reads EADIYQTPRYLVIGTGKKITLECSQTMGHDKMYWYQQDPGMELHLIHYSYGVNSTEKGDLSSESTVSRIRTEHFPLTLESARPSHTSQYLCASSDGRENTGELFFGEGSRLTVL.

This clone was counted a single time. The V call is TRBV7-2, the J call TRBJ2-2; TRBD2 matches 11 bases. CDR3 size: 16 residues. The germline CDR1 and CDR2 sequences are SGHTA and FQGNSA. Losses at the gene ends were 1 base for V and 8 bases for J; bases not matched to a gene: 6. CDR3 in amino acids: CASSLVSGRALGELFF. The CDR3 nucleotides read TGTGCCAGCAGCTTAGTTAGCGGGAGGGCGTTAGGGGAGCTGTTTTTT.

This chain joins TRBV7-2 and TRBJ1-5; D remains ambiguous. The CDR3 spans 13 residues. Germline lookup yields CDR1 SGHTA and CDR2 FQGNSA. The V and J ends lost 2 bases and 11 bases respectively, with 13 bases between them. For the CDR3, the DNA is TGTGCCAGCAGCTTATCCACCTCCGGGACCCAGCATTTT. The encoded protein is CASSLSTSGTQHF.

The chain joins TRBV24-1 to TRBJ2-1; 13 bases fit TRBD2. Germline loops: CDR1 KGHDR, CDR2 SFDVKD. After removal of 4 bases from V and 4 bases from J, the junction contained 6 bases not matched to a gene. The CDR3 length is 17 residues. The CDR3 sequence: CATSDPGTSGIYNEQFF. DNA for the CDR3: TGTGCCACCAGTGACCCTGGGACTAGCGGGATTTACAATGAGCAGTTCTTC.

This chain uses TRBV7-3 with TRBJ2-1; the match to TRBD2 covers 9 bases. V was pared by 5 bases and J by 8 bases, with 10 bases of the junction left unmatched. Germline V gene data show CDR1 as SGHTA and CDR2 as FQGTGA. CDR3 length: 15 residues. CDR3 nucleotide sequence: TGTGCCAGCAGCCTGCTTTTGGTAGCGGGAGATGAGCAGTTCTTC. Protein product: CASSLLLVAGDEQFF.

The chain combines TRBV7-9 with TRBJ1-1; 8 bases map to TRBD1. The CDR3 consists of 15 residues. V shed 3 bases, J shed 10 bases, and the junction held 13 bases outside the gene matches. Germline V gene lookup returns CDR1 SEHNR and CDR2 FQNEAQ (reference sequence). The CDR3 DNA sequence: TGTGCCAGCAGCTTGCGAGGCACAGGGGGACGCGGAGCTTTCTTT. It specifies CASSLRGTGGRGAFF.

The J gene is TRBJ2-1, the V gene TRBV21-1; no check of the table's D call, TRBD2, against the DNA was made. TRBV21-1 is a pseudogene locus. This CDR3 region has 18 residues. DNA of the CDR3: TGTGCCAGCAGCACCCTAGCTAGCGGGAGAAGATGGGACAATGAGCAGTTCTTC. Translation gives CASSTLASGRRWDNEQFF.

The rearrangement links TRBV12-5 to TRBJ1-2; D call uncertain. Germline loops: CDR1 LGHNT, CDR2 FRNRAP. This CDR3 comprises 14 residues. The ends were cut back, 4 bases at V and 0 bases at J, with 9 bases in the middle. CDR3 coding DNA: TGTGCTAGTGGTTCTTCCTACCCTAACTATGGCTACACCTTC. Translating gives CASGSSYPNYGYTF.